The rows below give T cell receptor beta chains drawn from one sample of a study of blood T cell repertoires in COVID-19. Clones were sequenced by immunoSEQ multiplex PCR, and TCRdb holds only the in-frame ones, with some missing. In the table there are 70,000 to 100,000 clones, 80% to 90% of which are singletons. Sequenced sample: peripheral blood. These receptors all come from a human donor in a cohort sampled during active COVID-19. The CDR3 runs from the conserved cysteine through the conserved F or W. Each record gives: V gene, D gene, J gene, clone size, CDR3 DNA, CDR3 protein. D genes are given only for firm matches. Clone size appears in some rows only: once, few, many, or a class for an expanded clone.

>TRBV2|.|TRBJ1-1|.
TGTGCCAGCAGTGACAGGAGGGGTGGGACGAACACTGAAGCTTTCTTT
CASSDRRGGTNTEAFF
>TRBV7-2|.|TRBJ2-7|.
TGTGCCAGCAGCTTAGTTGCCGGGGATACCTACGAGCAGTACTTC
CASSLVAGDTYEQYF
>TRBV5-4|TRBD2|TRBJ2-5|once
TGTGCCAGCAGCCCCGCCCCTAGCGGGGGGCAGATAGAGACCCAGTACTTC
CASSPAPSGGQIETQYF
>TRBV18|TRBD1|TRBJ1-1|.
TGTGCCAGCTCACCGGACAGGGGGAACACTGAAGCTTTCTTT
CASSPDRGNTEAFF
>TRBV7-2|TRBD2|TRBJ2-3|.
TGTGCCAGCAGCTCCGGGACTATGACAGATACGCAGTATTTT
CASSSGTMTDTQYF
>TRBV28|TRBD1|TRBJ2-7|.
TGTGCCAGCACTCGGACAGGGGACTACGAGCAGTACTTC
CASTRTGDYEQYF
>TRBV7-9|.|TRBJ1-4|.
TGTGCCAGCAGCAAACAAATGGTCTCAACTAATGAAAAACTGTTTTTT
CASSKQMVSTNEKLFF
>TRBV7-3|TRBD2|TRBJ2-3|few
TGTGCCAGCAGCCCCTTACTAGCGGGGAGGGATACGCAGTATTTT
CASSPLLAGRDTQYF
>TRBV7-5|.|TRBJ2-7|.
TGTGCCAGAAGCTTATACAGGCCACCCTACGAGCAGTACTTC
CARSLYRPPYEQYF
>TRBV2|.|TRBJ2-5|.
TGTGCCAGCAGTGTAAACAGTCAAGAGACCCAGTACTTC
CASSVNSQETQYF
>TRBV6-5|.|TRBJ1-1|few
TGTGCCAGCGAGATCGGGCGGGGGGGCACTGAAGCTTTCTTT
CASEIGRGGTEAFF
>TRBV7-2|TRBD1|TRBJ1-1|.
TGTGCCAGCAGCCTCCAGATGACAGGGGGGGGCACTGAAGCTTTCTTT
CASSLQMTGGGTEAFF
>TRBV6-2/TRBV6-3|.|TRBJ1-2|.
TGTGCCAGCAGTTACTCGCGGCGAACTAACTATGGCTACACCTTC
CASSYSRRTNYGYTF
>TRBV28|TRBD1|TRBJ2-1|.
TGTGCCAGCAGTTTAGACAGGGGGCTTCATGAGCAGTTCTTC
CASSLDRGLHEQFF
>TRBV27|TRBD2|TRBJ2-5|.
TGTGCCAGCAGTTTAGGGTTGGGGGGACTAGGACAAGAGACCCAGTACTTC
CASSLGLGGLGQETQYF
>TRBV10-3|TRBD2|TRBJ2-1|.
TGTGCCACCCAAGCGGGGGGGCAGAACAATGAGCAGTTCTTC
CATQAGGQNNEQFF
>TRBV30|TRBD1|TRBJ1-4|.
TGTGCCTGGAGTTTCGGACAGGGTTTGGTGGAAAAACTGTTTTTT
CAWSFGQGLVEKLFF